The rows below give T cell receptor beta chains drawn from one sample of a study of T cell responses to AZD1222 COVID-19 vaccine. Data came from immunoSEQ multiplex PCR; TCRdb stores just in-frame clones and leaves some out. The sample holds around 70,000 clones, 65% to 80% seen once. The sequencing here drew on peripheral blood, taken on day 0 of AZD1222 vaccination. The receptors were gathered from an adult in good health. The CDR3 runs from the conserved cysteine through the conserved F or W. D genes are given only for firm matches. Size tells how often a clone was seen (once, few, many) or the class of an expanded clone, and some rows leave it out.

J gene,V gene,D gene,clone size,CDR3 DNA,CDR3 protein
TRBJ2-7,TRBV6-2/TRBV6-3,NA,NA,TGTGCCAGCGGCCCGTCAGGGGCCGAGCAGTACTTC,CASGPSGAEQYF
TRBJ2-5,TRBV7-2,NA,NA,TGTGCCAGCAGTCGACTGGCGGGGGCCGGGGAGACCCAGTACTTC,CASSRLAGAGETQYF
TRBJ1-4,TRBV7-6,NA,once,TGTGCCAGCAGCCGGGACACTACAAATGAAAAACTGTTTTTT,CASSRDTTNEKLFF
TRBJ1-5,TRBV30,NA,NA,TGTGCCTGGAGTTTAAGTGCAGGGTGGCGCAATCAGCCCCAGCATTTT,CAWSLSAGWRNQPQHF
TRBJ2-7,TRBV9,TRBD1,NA,TGTGCCAGCAGCGTTAACCTGGGGGACAGGGAGTTACCCGAGCAGTACTTC,CASSVNLGDRELPEQYF
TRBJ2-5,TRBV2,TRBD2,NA,TGTGCCAGCTGTAAGGCTAGCGGCTCTCAAGAGACCCAGTACTTC,CASCKASGSQETQYF
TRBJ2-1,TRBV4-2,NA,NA,TGTGCCAGCAGCCAAGATGTGGATGAGCAGTTCTTC,CASSQDVDEQFF
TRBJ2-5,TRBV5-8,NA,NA,TGTGCCAGCCCCACTTACCCCGGTCAGGCATTAAAAGAGACCCAGTACTTC,CASPTYPGQALKETQYF
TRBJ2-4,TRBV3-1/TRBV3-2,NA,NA,TGTGCCAGCAGCCAAGATTCAGTTGCGGGGGCCCGACAGTACTTC,CASSQDSVAGARQYF
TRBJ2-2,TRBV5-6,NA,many,TGTGCCAGCAGCTTGTGGGATACCGGGGAGCTGTTTTTT,CASSLWDTGELFF
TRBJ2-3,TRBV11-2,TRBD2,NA,TGTGCCAGCAGCCAGGGACTAGCGGGGGGGCTCAGTACGCAGTATTTT,CASSQGLAGGLSTQYF
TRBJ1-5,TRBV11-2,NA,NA,TGTGCCAGCAGCCCCCTCGCAAGCAATCAGCCCCAGCATTTT,CASSPLASNQPQHF
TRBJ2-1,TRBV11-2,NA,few,TGTGCCAGCAGCGAATACAATGAGCAGTTCTTC,CASSEYNEQFF
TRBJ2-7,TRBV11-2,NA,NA,TGTGCCAGCAGCTTAAAGGTGGGGGCGACCGAGCAGTACTTC,CASSLKVGATEQYF
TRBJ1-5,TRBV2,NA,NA,TGTGCCAGCAGTGAAGCGCTTCGGGGCAATCAGCCCCAGCATTTT,CASSEALRGNQPQHF
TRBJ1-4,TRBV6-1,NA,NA,TGTGCCAGCAGTGAAGCGTACACAGAATATGAAAAACTGTTTTTT,CASSEAYTEYEKLFF
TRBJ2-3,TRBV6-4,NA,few,TGTGCCAGCAGTGACGGGGGGGCCACAGATACGCAGTATTTT,CASSDGGATDTQYF
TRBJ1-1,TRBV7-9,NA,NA,TGTGCCTGCCAGAGGACAATCGGGACTGAAGCTTTCTTT,CACQRTIGTEAFF
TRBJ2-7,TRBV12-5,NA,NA,TGTGCTAGTGGTTTCTCCGAGCAGTACTTC,CASGFSEQYF
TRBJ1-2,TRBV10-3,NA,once,TGTGCCATCAGTGAGTCGACAGACTATGGCTACACCTTC,CAISESTDYGYTF
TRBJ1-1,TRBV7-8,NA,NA,TGTGCCAGCAGCTTAGTCCGGTTAGGGAACACTGAAGCTTTCTTT,CASSLVRLGNTEAFF
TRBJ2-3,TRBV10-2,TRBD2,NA,TGCGCCAGCAGTTTACTAGCGGGGGCCTCCACAGATACGCAGTATTTT,CASSLLAGASTDTQYF
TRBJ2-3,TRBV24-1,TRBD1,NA,TGTGCCACTACCGGGACAGGGGTTACAGATACGCAGTATTTT,CATTGTGVTDTQYF
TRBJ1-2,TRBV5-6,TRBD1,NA,TGTGCCAGCAGCTTTCTAACCCTCAGGGGGCGAAGCTATGGCTACACCTTC,CASSFLTLRGRSYGYTF
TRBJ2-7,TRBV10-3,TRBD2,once,TGTGCCAGTGGACTAGCGGAGTACGAGCAGTACTTC,CASGLAEYEQYF
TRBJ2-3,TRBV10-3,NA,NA,TGTGCCATCAGTGAGTCCAAGTCGGGCCGACCTAGCACAGATACGCAGTATTTT,CAISESKSGRPSTDTQYF
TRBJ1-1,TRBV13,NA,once,TGTGCCAGCAGCTTAGACCCACAGCTGAACACTGAAGCTTTCTTT,CASSLDPQLNTEAFF
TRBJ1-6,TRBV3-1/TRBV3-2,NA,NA,TGTGCCAGCAGCGCCCGGGACGGACATAATTCACCCCTCCACTTT,CASSARDGHNSPLHF
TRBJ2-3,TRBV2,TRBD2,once,TGTGCCAGCAGTGAAGATTGGCCTAGCGGGGGGCTAGGCGGGGATACGCAGTATTTT,CASSEDWPSGGLGGDTQYF
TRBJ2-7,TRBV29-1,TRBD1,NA,TGCAGCGTTGAAGATGTTGGGACAGGGGACTACGAGCAGTACTTC,CSVEDVGTGDYEQYF
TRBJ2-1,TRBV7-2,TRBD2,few,TGTGCCAGCAGCTCTCGCAGGGCGGGGGGCTCCTACAATGAGCAGTTCTTC,CASSSRRAGGSYNEQFF
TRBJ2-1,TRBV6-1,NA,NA,TGTGCCAGCAGTGAATGGGTTGAGCAGTTCTTC,CASSEWVEQFF
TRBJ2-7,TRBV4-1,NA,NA,TGCGCCAGCAGCCAAGCGAGCGGTCGCTACGAGCAGTACTTC,CASSQASGRYEQYF
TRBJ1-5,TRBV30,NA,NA,TGTGCCTGGAGTGTACTTGGGAATCAGCCCCAGCATTTT,CAWSVLGNQPQHF
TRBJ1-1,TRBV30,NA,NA,TGTGCCTGGAGTCTTACCCTCTTTGCAGCTTTCTTT,CAWSLTLFAAFF
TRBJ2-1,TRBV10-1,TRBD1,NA,TGCGCCAGCAGTGATGGGCAGGGGGCCTACAATGAGCAGTTCTTC,CASSDGQGAYNEQFF
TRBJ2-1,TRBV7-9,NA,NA,TGTGCCAGCAGAGAAGCAGGGAATGAGCAGTTCTTC,CASREAGNEQFF
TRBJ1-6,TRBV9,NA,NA,TGTGCCAGCAGTAGAGACAGACTCTCCTATAATTCACCCCTCCACTTT,CASSRDRLSYNSPLHF
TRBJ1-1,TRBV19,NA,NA,TGTGCCAGTAGTATAGTCCTGGCAGGGAACACTGAAGCTTTCTTT,CASSIVLAGNTEAFF
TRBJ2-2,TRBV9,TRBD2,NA,TGTGCCAGCAGCGTAGACCCAGCGGGGGCCACCGGGGAGCTGTTTTTT,CASSVDPAGATGELFF
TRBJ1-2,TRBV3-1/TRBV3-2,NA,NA,TGTGCCAGCAGCCAAGATAGTACACAACTCTATGGCTACACCTTC,CASSQDSTQLYGYTF
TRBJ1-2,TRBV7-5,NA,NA,TGTGCCAGAAGCCGAAGTTCATTC,CARSRSSF
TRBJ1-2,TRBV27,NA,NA,TGTGCCAGCAGTCCCAGCCCAGGGAACGCCATGAACTATGGCTACACCTTC,CASSPSPGNAMNYGYTF
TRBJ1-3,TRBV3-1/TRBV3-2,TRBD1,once,TGTGCCAGCAGCCAAAACAGGGGAGGAAACACCATATATTTT,CASSQNRGGNTIYF
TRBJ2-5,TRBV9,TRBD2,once,TGTGCCAGCAGCGTAGCCACGGGGGGTCTGCAGGAGACCCAGTACTTC,CASSVATGGLQETQYF
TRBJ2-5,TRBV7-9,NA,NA,TGTGCCAGCAGCTTCGCGAGAGGGGCAGAGACCCAGTACTTC,CASSFARGAETQYF
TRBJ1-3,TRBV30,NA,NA,TGTGCCTGGAGTGTAGTTCTTTTGGGGGTGAACCCTGGAAACACCATATATTTT,CAWSVVLLGVNPGNTIYF
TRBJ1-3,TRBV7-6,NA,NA,TGTGCCAGCAGCTCATCAACAGGGTACGCTGGAAACACCATATATTTT,CASSSSTGYAGNTIYF
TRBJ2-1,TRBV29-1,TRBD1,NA,TGCAGCGGATCGACAGGGGGGTCAGATGAGCAGTTCTTC,CSGSTGGSDEQFF
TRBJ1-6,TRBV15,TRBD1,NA,TGTGCCACCAGCGGAAACAGGGGGCATAATTCACCCCTCCACTTT,CATSGNRGHNSPLHF
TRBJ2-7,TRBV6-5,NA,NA,TGTGCCAGCGGGGCGGACCGCTACGAGCAGTACTTC,CASGADRYEQYF